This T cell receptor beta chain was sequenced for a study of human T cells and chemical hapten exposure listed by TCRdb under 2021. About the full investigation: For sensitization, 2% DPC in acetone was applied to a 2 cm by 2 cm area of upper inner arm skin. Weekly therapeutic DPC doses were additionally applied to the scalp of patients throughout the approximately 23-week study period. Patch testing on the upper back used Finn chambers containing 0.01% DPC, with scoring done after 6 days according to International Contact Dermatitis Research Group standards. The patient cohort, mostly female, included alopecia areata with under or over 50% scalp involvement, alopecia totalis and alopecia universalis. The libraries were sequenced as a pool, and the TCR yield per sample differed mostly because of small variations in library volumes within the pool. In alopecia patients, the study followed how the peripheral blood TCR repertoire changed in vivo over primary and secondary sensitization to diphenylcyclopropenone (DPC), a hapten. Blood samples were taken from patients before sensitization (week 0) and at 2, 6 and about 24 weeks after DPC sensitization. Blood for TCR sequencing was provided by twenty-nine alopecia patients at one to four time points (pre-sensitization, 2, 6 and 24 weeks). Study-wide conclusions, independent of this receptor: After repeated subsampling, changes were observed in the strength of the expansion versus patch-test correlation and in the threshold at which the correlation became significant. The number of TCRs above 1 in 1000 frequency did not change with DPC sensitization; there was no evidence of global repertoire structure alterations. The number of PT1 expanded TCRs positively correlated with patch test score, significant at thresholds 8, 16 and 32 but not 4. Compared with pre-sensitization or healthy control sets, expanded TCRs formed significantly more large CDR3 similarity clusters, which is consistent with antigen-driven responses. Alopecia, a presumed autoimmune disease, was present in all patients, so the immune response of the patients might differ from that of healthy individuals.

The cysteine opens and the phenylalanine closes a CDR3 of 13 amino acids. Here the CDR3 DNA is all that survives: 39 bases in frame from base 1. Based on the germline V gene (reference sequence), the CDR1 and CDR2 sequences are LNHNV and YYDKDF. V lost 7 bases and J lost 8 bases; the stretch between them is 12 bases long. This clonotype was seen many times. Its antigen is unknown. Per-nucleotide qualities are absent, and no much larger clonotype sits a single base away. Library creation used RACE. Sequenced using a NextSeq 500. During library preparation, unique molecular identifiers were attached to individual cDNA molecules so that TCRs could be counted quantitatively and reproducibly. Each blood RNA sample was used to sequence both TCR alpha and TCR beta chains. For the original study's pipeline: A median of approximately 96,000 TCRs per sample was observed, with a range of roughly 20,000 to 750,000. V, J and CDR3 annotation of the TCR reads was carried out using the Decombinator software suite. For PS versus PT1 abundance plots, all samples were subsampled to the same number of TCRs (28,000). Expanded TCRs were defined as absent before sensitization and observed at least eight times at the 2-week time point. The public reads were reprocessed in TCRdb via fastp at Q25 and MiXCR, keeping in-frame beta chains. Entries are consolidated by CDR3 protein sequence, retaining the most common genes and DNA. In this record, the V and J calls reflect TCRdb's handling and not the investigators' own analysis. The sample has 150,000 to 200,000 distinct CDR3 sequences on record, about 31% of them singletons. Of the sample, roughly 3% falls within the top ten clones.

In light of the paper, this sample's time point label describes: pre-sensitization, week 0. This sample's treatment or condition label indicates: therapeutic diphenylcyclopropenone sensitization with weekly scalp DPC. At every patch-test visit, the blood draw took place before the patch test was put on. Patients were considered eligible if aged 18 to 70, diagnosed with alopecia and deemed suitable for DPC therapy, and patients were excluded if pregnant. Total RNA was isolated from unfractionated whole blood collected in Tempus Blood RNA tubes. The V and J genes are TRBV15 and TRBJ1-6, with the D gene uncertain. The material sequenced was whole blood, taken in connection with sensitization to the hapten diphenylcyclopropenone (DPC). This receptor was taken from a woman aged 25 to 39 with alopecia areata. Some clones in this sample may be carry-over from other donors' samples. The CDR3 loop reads CATMADLDSPLHF. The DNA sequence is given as TGTGCCACCATGGCCGATTTGGATTCACCCCTCCACTTT.